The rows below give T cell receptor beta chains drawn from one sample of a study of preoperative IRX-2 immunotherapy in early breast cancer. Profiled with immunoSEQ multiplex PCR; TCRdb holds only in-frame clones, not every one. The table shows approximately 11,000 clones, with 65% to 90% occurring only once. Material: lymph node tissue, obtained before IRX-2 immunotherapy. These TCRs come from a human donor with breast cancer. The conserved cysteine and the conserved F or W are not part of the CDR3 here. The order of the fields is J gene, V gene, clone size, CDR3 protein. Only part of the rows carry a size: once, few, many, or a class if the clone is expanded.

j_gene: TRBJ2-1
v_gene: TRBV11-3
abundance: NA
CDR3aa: ASSFTPGKGYNEQF

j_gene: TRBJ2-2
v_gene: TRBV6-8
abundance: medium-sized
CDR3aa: ASTGTGGLTGELF

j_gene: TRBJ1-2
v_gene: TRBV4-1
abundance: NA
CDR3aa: ASSQDIENYGYT

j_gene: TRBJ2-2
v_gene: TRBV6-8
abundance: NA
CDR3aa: AETGQPNTGELF

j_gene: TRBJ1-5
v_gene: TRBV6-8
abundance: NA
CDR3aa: AIGGQGESQPQH

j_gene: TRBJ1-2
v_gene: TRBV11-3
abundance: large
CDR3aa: ASSLRQGTYGYT

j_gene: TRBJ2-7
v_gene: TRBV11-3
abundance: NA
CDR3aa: ASSFGTSGSSYEQY

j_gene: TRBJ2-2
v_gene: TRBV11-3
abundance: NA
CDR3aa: ASSRGTIDTGELF

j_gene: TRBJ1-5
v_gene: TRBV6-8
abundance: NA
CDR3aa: ASSYSGIGQPQH

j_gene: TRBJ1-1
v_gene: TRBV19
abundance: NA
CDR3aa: ASSNMGTEAF

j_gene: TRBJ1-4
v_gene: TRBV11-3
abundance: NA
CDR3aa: ASSYTGGMGEKLF

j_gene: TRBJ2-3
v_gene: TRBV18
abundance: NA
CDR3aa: ASSPPLGTDTQY

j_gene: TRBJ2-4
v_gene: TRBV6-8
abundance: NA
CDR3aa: ASSPPQGRRY

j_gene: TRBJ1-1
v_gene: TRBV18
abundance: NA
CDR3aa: ASSPPTIETEAF

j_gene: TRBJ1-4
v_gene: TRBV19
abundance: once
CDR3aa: ASTEEGAAGTNEKLF

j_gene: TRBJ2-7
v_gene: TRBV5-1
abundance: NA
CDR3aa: ASSSQTGSGYEQY

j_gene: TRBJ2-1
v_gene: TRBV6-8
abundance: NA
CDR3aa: ASRQGYNEQF